Listed here are 31 T cell receptor beta chains from one sample, sequenced in a study of blood T cell repertoires in COVID-19 (dated by TCRdb to between 2020 and 2021). Library preparation used the immunoSEQ multiplex PCR assay. Here the immuneACCESS table is served through TCRdb, limited to in-frame sequences with V and J called. Missing clones are a known gap in these copies; in checked studies unresolved V genes cover under half, and the rest lacks a known reason. The sample contains around 190,000 clones, 89% of them found a single time. The leading ten clones occupy 1.5% to 2% of the sample. Sequenced sample: peripheral blood. Every receptor here comes from a man younger than 30 who had recovered from COVID-19.

In this sample, this clone turned up once. V is TRBV24-1 and J is TRBJ2-1, with 10 bases that match TRBD2. Looked up from germline, CDR1 is KGHDR and CDR2 is SFDVKD. The V gene end was trimmed by 0 bases and the J gene end by 7 bases; junction bases not matched to a gene: 5. The CDR3 is made up of 16 amino acids. The chain's CDR3 is CATSDLDLAGVNEQFF. The DNA of the CDR3 is TGTGCCACCAGTGATTTGGACCTAGCGGGAGTGAATGAGCAGTTCTTC.

The chain has TRBV29-1 and TRBJ2-7; possible D gene TRBD1, 5 bases. The V gene lost 7 bases and the J gene lost 2 bases, with 12 bases spanning the gap. The CDR3 runs to 12 residues. Looked up from germline, CDR1 is SQVTM and CDR2 is ANQGSEA. The CDR3 reads CSAQDITYEQYF. The CDR3 nucleotides are TGCAGCGCACAGGACATTACCTACGAGCAGTACTTC.

This chain connects TRBV14 to TRBJ2-7; 12 positions agree with TRBD2. CDR3 size: 16 residues. The ends lost 0 bases at V and 2 bases at J; junction bases unmatched: 2. Germline V gene data show CDR1 as SGHDN and CDR2 as FVKESK. The CDR3 loop reads CASSQETSGRAYEQYF. CDR3 DNA sequence: TGTGCCAGCAGCCAAGAGACTAGCGGGAGAGCCTACGAGCAGTACTTC.

This chain joins TRBV7-2 and TRBJ1-6; a weak D match, TRBD1 (5 bases). The germline V gene has CDR1 SGHTA and CDR2 FQGNSA. Trimming pared 2 bases from V and 10 bases from J, leaving 12 bases between. There are 14 residues in the CDR3. In DNA, the CDR3 is TGTGCCAGCAGCTTATCGGGGGTCGGATCACCCCTCCACTTT. Residues: CASSLSGVGSPLHF.

This clone was seen a handful of times. The chain carries TRBV6-6 and TRBJ2-5, with 7 bases lining up with TRBD1. V lost 7 bases to trimming and J lost 3 bases; unmatched junction nucleotides: 11. Germline CDR1 is MNHNY and CDR2 is SVGAGI (reference sequence). This CDR3 is built from 15 residues. The CDR3 DNA reads TGTGCCAGCACCGTGGGATCTGGGACAGAAGAGACCCAGTACTTC. Translating it yields CASTVGSGTEETQYF.

This clone was counted a single time. The V and J genes are TRBV5-4 and TRBJ1-1; perhaps TRBD1 as D (6 bases). The germline V and J ends were trimmed by 0 bases and 1 base, with 7 bases remaining between them. Germline assignment: CDR1 SGHNT and CDR2 YYREEE (reference sequence). This CDR3 has 14 amino acids. CDR3 DNA: TGTGCCAGCAGCTTGGCAGGGGCGAACACTGAAGCTTTCTTT. This sequence encodes CASSLAGANTEAFF.

The chain uses TRBV28 and TRBJ2-2; possibly TRBD2 for D (6 bases). The CDR3 consists of 15 residues. From germline, CDR1 is MDHEN and CDR2 SYDVKM. Trimming took off 6 bases at V and 3 bases at J, with 14 bases between the two ends. CDR3 sequence (DNA): TGTGCCAGCAGCCACTCGACTAGATACACCGGGGAGCTGTTTTTT. This translates into CASSHSTRYTGELFF.

The chain is built from TRBV30 and TRBJ1-1, with D hard to call. V shed 4 bases and J shed 1 base, with 13 bases lying between them. Per germline, CDR1 GTSNPN and CDR2 SVGIG (reference sequence). CDR3 length: 14 amino acids. CDR3: CAWTKPGWNTEAFF. DNA of the CDR3: TGTGCCTGGACAAAACCCGGGTGGAACACTGAAGCTTTCTTT.

The V and J genes are TRBV4-1 and TRBJ2-2, with 8 bases aligning to TRBD2. The germline CDR1 and CDR2 sequences are MGHRA and YSYEKL. The V and J ends lost 3 bases and 7 bases, in that order; junction bases with no gene match: 4. This CDR3 is 14 amino acids long. The CDR3 loop is CASSHSGTDGELFF. The CDR3 nucleotides are TGCGCCAGCAGCCATAGCGGGACTGACGGGGAGCTGTTTTTT.

The chain recombines TRBV12-3 or TRBV12-4 with TRBJ1-1; D is uncertain. V shed 5 bases and J shed 5 bases, with 9 bases lying between them. This CDR3 region has 12 residues. CDR3 nucleotides: TGTGCCAGCAGTCCGACTTGGACTGAAGCTTTCTTT. Translated: CASSPTWTEAFF.

The V call is TRBV4-2, the J call TRBJ2-1; TRBD1 might be the D (6 bases). The length of the CDR3 is 16 residues. V was clipped by 5 bases and J by 0 bases, with 14 bases between them. Germline CDR1 LGHNA, CDR2 YNFKEQ. The CDR3 DNA sequence: TGTGCCAGCAGCTATACGGGACATAGCTCCTACAATGAGCAGTTCTTC. Translation: CASSYTGHSSYNEQFF.

V gene TRBV6-2 or TRBV6-3 combines with J gene TRBJ1-2; 8 positions agree with TRBD1. From germline, CDR1 is MNHEY and CDR2 SVGEGT. CDR3 length equals 14 residues. The J segment lost 2 bases and the V segment lost 5 bases, leaving 4 bases of the junction unmatched. The CDR3 here is CASSPDRVNYGYTF. DNA of the CDR3: TGTGCCAGCAGTCCGGACAGGGTAAACTATGGCTACACCTTC.

The V call is TRBV7-2, the J call TRBJ2-4, with 11 bases identical to TRBD2. V lost 5 bases and J lost 9; bases outside the gene matches: 6. This CDR3 region has 14 residues. In germline, CDR1 is SGHTA, CDR2 FQGNSA. The DNA of the CDR3 is TGTGCCAGCAGCCCCACTAGCGGGAGTGTCATTCAGTACTTC. Its protein is CASSPTSGSVIQYF.

V and J are TRBV4-2 and TRBJ1-6; D uncertain. CDR1 LGHNA and CDR2 YNFKEQ come from the germline V gene. V lost 1 base and J 9 bases, leaving 10 bases between the germline ends. CDR3 length: 14 residues. The CDR3 coding sequence is TGTGCCAGCAGCCAAGCAGGTTATGGTTCACCCCTCCACTTT. It encodes CASSQAGYGSPLHF.

The chain links TRBV7-9 to TRBJ1-1, with D perhaps matching TRBD1 (5 bases). The CDR3 sequence is 14 residues long. V lost 5 bases, J lost 0 bases, and 10 bases lay in between. From germline, CDR1 is SEHNR and CDR2 FQNEAQ (reference sequence). This CDR3 is CASSLQALNTEAFF. The CDR3 bases are TGTGCCAGCAGCCTACAGGCTTTGAACACTGAAGCTTTCTTT. Using reference TRBV7-9 and TRBJ1-1 for the parts outside the CDR3, the full variable domain is DTGVSQNPRHKITKRGQNVTFRCDPISEHNRLYWYRQTLGQGPEFLTYFQNEAQLEKSRLLSDRFSAERPKGSFSTLEIQRTEQGDSAMYLCASSLQALNTEAFFGQGTRLTVV.

The chain has TRBV10-3 and TRBJ2-5; 7 nucleotides agree with TRBD2. The CDR3 spans 15 residues. Germline V gene sequence: CDR1 ENHRY, CDR2 SYGVKD. V gave up 5 bases and J gave up 2 bases; unmatched junction bases: 8. CDR3 bases: TGTGCCATCAGTAGGGCTAGCGGAGCTCAAGAGACCCAGTACTTC. This gives the protein CAISRASGAQETQYF.

V and J are TRBV9 and TRBJ2-6; TRBD2 aligns across 7 bases. V lost 3 bases to trimming and J lost 4 bases; unmatched junction nucleotides: 10. The CDR3 runs 17 residues. Germline V CDR1 and CDR2: SGDLS, YYNGEE. The CDR3 sequence: CASSAGGGVPGANVLTF. The DNA for the CDR3 is TGTGCCAGCAGCGCGGGGGGTGGGGTCCCCGGGGCCAACGTCCTGACTTTC.

The gene calls are TRBV2 and TRBJ2-7; the match to TRBD2 covers 13 bases. Germline V gene data show CDR1 as SNHLY and CDR2 as FYNNEI. Trimming removed 5 bases from V and 5 bases from J; junction bases left unmatched: 12. The CDR3 extends over 17 amino acids. The CDR3 spells CASSMGLAGPGSHEQYF. CDR3 nucleotides: TGTGCCAGCAGTATGGGACTAGCGGGACCGGGGAGCCACGAGCAGTACTTC.

The CDR3 is CSASRPDGLYEQYF. The CDR3, as DNA: TGCAGTGCTAGTCGGCCGGATGGACTCTACGAGCAGTACTTC. The chain combines TRBV20-1 with TRBJ2-7, with D possibly matching TRBD2 (5 bases). This CDR3 comprises 14 residues. With 3 bases removed from V and 3 bases from J, the gap between germline ends came to 15 bases. CDR1 and CDR2 (germline): DFQATT, SNEGSKA (reference sequence).

The chain employs TRBV12-5 and TRBJ1-1, with 10 bases lining up with TRBD1. Germline V gene sequence: CDR1 LGHNT, CDR2 FRNRAP. V was pared by 0 bases and J by 6 bases, with 7 bases of the junction left unmatched. This CDR3 is 16 amino acids long. The chain's CDR3 is CASGLVSGTGVPEAFF. For the CDR3, the DNA is TGTGCTAGTGGTTTGGTATCCGGGACAGGGGTTCCTGAAGCTTTCTTT. The complete variable domain, with remaining parts taken from reference TRBV12-5 and TRBJ1-1, reads DARVTQTPRHKVTEMGQEVTMRCQPILGHNTVFWYRQTMMQGLELLAYFRNRAPLDDSGMPKDRFSAEMPDATLATLKIQPSEPRDSAVYFCASGLVSGTGVPEAFFGQGTRLTVV.

The genes are TRBV14 and TRBJ2-7; a possible D gene is TRBD1 (6 bases). Germline V gene data show CDR1 as SGHDN and CDR2 as FVKESK. The V end was cut by 3 bases, the J end by 5 bases, with 17 bases between. This CDR3 comprises 15 residues. CDR3 protein: CASSHLGNRVHEQYF. The CDR3 DNA reads TGTGCCAGCAGCCACTTGGGGAACAGGGTCCACGAGCAGTACTTC.

This chain uses TRBV7-2 with TRBJ1-2; 8 bases are a match to TRBD1. Germline V gene sequence: CDR1 SGHTA, CDR2 FQGNSA. The CDR3 has 15 amino acids. After removal of 5 bases from V and 2 bases from J, the junction contained 7 bases not matched to a gene. In DNA, the CDR3 is TGTGCCAGCAGCGCCTGGGACAGGAAGAACTATGGCTACACCTTC. As protein: CASSAWDRKNYGYTF.

The chain joins TRBV5-4 to TRBJ2-1; TRBD2 matches 7 bases. Germline-derived CDR1 and CDR2 are SGHNT and YYREEE (reference sequence). Losses at the gene ends were 4 bases for V and 2 bases for J; bases not matched to a gene: 6. The CDR3 runs to 15 residues. CDR3 residues: CASSPGREPYNEQFF. CDR3 coding DNA: TGTGCCAGCAGCCCGGGGCGGGAGCCCTACAATGAGCAGTTCTTC. The full variable domain, completed using reference TRBV5-4 and TRBJ2-1, is ETGVTQSPTHLIKTRGQQVTLRCSSQSGHNTVSWYQQALGQGPQFIFQYYREEENGRGNFPPRFSGLQFPNYSSELNVNALELDDSALYLCASSPGREPYNEQFFGPGTRLTVL.

In this sample, this clone turned up a few times. V gene TRBV19 combines with J gene TRBJ1-6; D is uncertain. V was trimmed by 4 bases and J by 10 bases, leaving 14 bases between them. Germline V gene data show CDR1 as LNHDA and CDR2 as SQIVND (reference sequence). This CDR3 spans 14 amino acids. CDR3: CASSNFRENSPLHF. The CDR3 nucleotides read TGTGCCAGTAGTAATTTTAGGGAGAACTCACCCCTCCACTTT.

The chain uses TRBV7-9 and TRBJ2-7; D remains ambiguous. Germline values: CDR1 SEHNR, CDR2 FQNEAQ (reference sequence). Trimming stripped 5 bases from V and 3 bases from J, with 5 bases between. This CDR3 has 11 residues. CDR3 in DNA: TGTGCCAGCAGCGAACTCTACGAGCAGTACTTC. Amino acids: CASSELYEQYF.

The rearrangement joins TRBV6-5 to TRBJ2-6; no definite D call. V dropped 0 bases and J dropped 0 bases, with 6 bases sitting between them. Germline CDR1 is MNHEY and CDR2 is SVGAGI. The CDR3 length is 16 residues. In nucleotides, the CDR3 is TGTGCCAGCAGTTACTCAGCGCTCTCTGGGGCCAACGTCCTGACTTTC. Translation gives CASSYSALSGANVLTF.

The V call is TRBV14, the J call TRBJ2-1; D may be TRBD1 (6 bases). This CDR3 has 15 residues. Germline CDR1 reads SGHDN; CDR2 reads FVKESK. V lost 2 bases, J lost 8 bases, and 16 bases lay in between. In nucleotides, the CDR3 is TGTGCCAGCAGCCAATTAGGGGGAGCCGGTGATGAGCAGTTCTTC. Translation: CASSQLGGAGDEQFF.

V and J are TRBV6-6 and TRBJ1-2; D uncertain. Germline assignment: CDR1 MNHNY and CDR2 SVGAGI (reference sequence). CDR3 length: 13 residues. V was cut by 2 bases and J by 1 base, with 5 bases left in between. This chain's CDR3 is CASSYLVNYGYTF. DNA of the CDR3: TGTGCCAGCAGTTACCTCGTTAACTATGGCTACACCTTC.

The rearrangement uses TRBV5-5 and TRBJ2-1; D is possibly TRBD1 (7 bases). The germline gives CDR1 SGHKS, CDR2 YYEKEE (reference sequence). This CDR3 contains 16 residues. V gave up 0 bases and J gave up 7 bases, with 17 bases separating them. CDR3 sequence: CASSLDSTGSGNEQFF. In DNA, the CDR3 is TGTGCCAGCAGCTTGGACTCGACAGGGAGCGGGAATGAGCAGTTCTTC.

The chain uses TRBV27 and TRBJ1-1; D is ambiguous. The CDR3 is made up of 14 amino acids. V was clipped by 5 bases and J by 3 bases, with 13 bases between them. Looked up from germline, CDR1 is MNHEY and CDR2 is SMNVEV (reference sequence). The CDR3 loop reads CASSPWEADTEAFF. The CDR3 nucleotides are TGTGCCAGCAGTCCCTGGGAGGCGGACACTGAAGCTTTCTTT.

This clone appeared a few times. This sequence joins TRBV4-3 and TRBJ2-1; the D is unclear. The germline V gene encodes CDR1 LGHNA and CDR2 YSLEER. This CDR3 contains 13 residues. The ends were cut back, 3 bases at V and 7 bases at J, with 10 bases in the middle. The CDR3 sequence is CASSHGTGNEQFF. In DNA form, the CDR3 reads TGCGCCAGCAGCCACGGCACGGGTAATGAGCAGTTCTTC.